A selection of T cell receptor beta chains follows, all from one sample in a study of T cell repertoires in cytomegalovirus infection. Antigens of these TCRs are unknown. Each CDR3 protein is one row after TCRdb ran MiXCR on the reads. Of a few hundred thousand distinct CDR3 sequences in the sample, 33% were seen once. Sequenced here: cultured PBMCs, sampled from culture after CMV antigen stimulation. The receptors were sampled from a human donor in good health (CMV status not recorded). Some clones in this sample may be carry-over from other donors' samples. The CDR3 runs from the conserved cysteine through the conserved F or W. D genes are given only for firm matches. A clone size is listed for some rows: how often the clone was seen (once, few, many), or a class if it is expanded.

d_gene: NA
v_gene: TRBV5-6
j_gene: TRBJ1-5
abundance: NA
CDR3nt: TGTGCCAGCAGCTTGACGGGGTTTAGCAATCAGCCCCAGCATTTT
CDR3aa: CASSLTGFSNQPQHF

d_gene: TRBD2
v_gene: TRBV19
j_gene: TRBJ2-5
abundance: NA
CDR3nt: TGTGCCAGTACCCAAACTAGCGGGAGGATGGAGACCCAGTACTTC
CDR3aa: CASTQTSGRMETQYF

d_gene: TRBD1
v_gene: TRBV28
j_gene: TRBJ1-1
abundance: NA
CDR3nt: TGTGCCAGCAGTTTCGGGACAGCTAGCACTGAAGCTTTCTTT
CDR3aa: CASSFGTASTEAFF

d_gene: NA
v_gene: TRBV20-1
j_gene: TRBJ2-4
abundance: few
CDR3nt: TGCAGTGCTCCGCCGGGACCTCTGGACATTCAGTACTTC
CDR3aa: CSAPPGPLDIQYF

d_gene: TRBD1
v_gene: TRBV12-3/TRBV12-4
j_gene: TRBJ2-7
abundance: NA
CDR3nt: TGTGCCAGCAGCCAGGGACAGGACCACGAGCAGTACTTC
CDR3aa: CASSQGQDHEQYF

d_gene: NA
v_gene: TRBV4-3
j_gene: TRBJ2-2
abundance: few
CDR3nt: TGCGCCAGCAGCCAAGGGGGGACTAACACCGGGGAGCTGTTTTTT
CDR3aa: CASSQGGTNTGELFF

d_gene: NA
v_gene: TRBV7-7
j_gene: TRBJ2-1
abundance: few
CDR3nt: TGTGCTAGCAGCTTAGAAGTCGCGCCTTACAATGAGCAGTTCTTC
CDR3aa: CASSLEVAPYNEQFF

d_gene: TRBD2
v_gene: TRBV4-1
j_gene: TRBJ2-1
abundance: few
CDR3nt: TGCGCCAGCAGCCAAGGAAGGGGGGGGGGGCTAGCGGGAGAGTCGCGTGAGCAGTTCTTC
CDR3aa: CASSQGRGGGLAGESREQFF

d_gene: NA
v_gene: TRBV30
j_gene: TRBJ1-2
abundance: once
CDR3nt: TGTGCCTGGAGGTGGGGTGTAGGCTATGGCCACACCTTC
CDR3aa: CAWRWGVGYGHTF

d_gene: TRBD1
v_gene: TRBV7-9
j_gene: TRBJ1-1
abundance: NA
CDR3nt: TGTGCCAGCAGACTACAGGGGCCTGGGGACACTGAAGCTTTCTTT
CDR3aa: CASRLQGPGDTEAFF

d_gene: TRBD1
v_gene: TRBV7-6
j_gene: TRBJ2-1
abundance: few
CDR3nt: TGTGCCAGCAGCAACCCGACCGACAGGGGCAATGAGCAGTTCTTC
CDR3aa: CASSNPTDRGNEQFF

d_gene: NA
v_gene: TRBV29-1
j_gene: TRBJ2-5
abundance: NA
CDR3nt: TGCAGCGTTGAAGACGGGTTTACAGGGACGCGGGAGACCCAGTACTTC
CDR3aa: CSVEDGFTGTRETQYF

d_gene: NA
v_gene: TRBV27
j_gene: TRBJ1-6
abundance: few
CDR3nt: TGTGCCAGCAGTTTCGCCGTAATAGGGGGATCACCCCTCCACTTT
CDR3aa: CASSFAVIGGSPLHF

d_gene: TRBD1
v_gene: TRBV25-1
j_gene: TRBJ2-1
abundance: NA
CDR3nt: TGTGCCAGCAGTGGATACAGGGGGATCGACAATGAGCAGTTCTTC
CDR3aa: CASSGYRGIDNEQFF

d_gene: NA
v_gene: TRBV6-2/TRBV6-3
j_gene: TRBJ1-5
abundance: few
CDR3nt: TGTGCCAGCACCCCACGGAGGGAATCTCTCGGAAATCAGCCCCAGCATTTT
CDR3aa: CASTPRRESLGNQPQHF

d_gene: TRBD2
v_gene: TRBV12-3/TRBV12-4
j_gene: TRBJ2-1
abundance: few
CDR3nt: TGTGCCAGCAGTCGAACTAGCGGGGACTACAATGAGCAGTTCTTC
CDR3aa: CASSRTSGDYNEQFF

d_gene: NA
v_gene: TRBV29-1
j_gene: TRBJ2-5
abundance: few
CDR3nt: TGCAGCGCCGTCGGAGAGACCCAGTACTTC
CDR3aa: CSAVGETQYF

d_gene: NA
v_gene: TRBV6-1
j_gene: TRBJ1-4
abundance: few
CDR3nt: TGTGCCAGCAAGTTGGCAGGGCAAGACGAAAAACTGTTTTTT
CDR3aa: CASKLAGQDEKLFF

d_gene: NA
v_gene: TRBV6-2/TRBV6-3
j_gene: TRBJ1-1
abundance: few
CDR3nt: TGTGCCACCATACGGGGGCAGTTGAACACTGAAGCTTTCTTT
CDR3aa: CATIRGQLNTEAFF

d_gene: NA
v_gene: TRBV29-1
j_gene: TRBJ2-1
abundance: NA
CDR3nt: TGCAGCGTTGAAGTTTCCCAAAACAATGAGCAGTTCTTC
CDR3aa: CSVEVSQNNEQFF

d_gene: TRBD1
v_gene: TRBV5-5
j_gene: TRBJ2-1
abundance: few
CDR3nt: TGTGCCAGCAGTTGGGAGAGGGGGCCGGGGAATGAGCAGTTCTTC
CDR3aa: CASSWERGPGNEQFF

d_gene: NA
v_gene: TRBV7-9
j_gene: TRBJ2-2
abundance: few
CDR3nt: TGTGCCAGCAGCCCGGTGGGGGACACCGGGGAGCTGTTTTTT
CDR3aa: CASSPVGDTGELFF

d_gene: NA
v_gene: TRBV12-3/TRBV12-4
j_gene: TRBJ1-1
abundance: NA
CDR3nt: TGTGTCAGCAGTTACAGTGGGGACACTGAAGCTTTCTTT
CDR3aa: CVSSYSGDTEAFF

d_gene: NA
v_gene: TRBV19
j_gene: TRBJ1-2
abundance: few
CDR3nt: TGTGCCAGTAGTATGGACCGCTATGGCTACACCTTC
CDR3aa: CASSMDRYGYTF

d_gene: NA
v_gene: TRBV11-2
j_gene: TRBJ1-2
abundance: few
CDR3nt: TGTGCCAGCAGAGCAGCCGGGGACTATGGCTACACCTTC
CDR3aa: CASRAAGDYGYTF

d_gene: TRBD2
v_gene: TRBV7-2
j_gene: TRBJ2-1
abundance: many
CDR3nt: TGTGCCAGCAGCCCGAGCGGGAGTACTTGGGCTGAGCAGTTCTTC
CDR3aa: CASSPSGSTWAEQFF

d_gene: NA
v_gene: TRBV24-1
j_gene: TRBJ2-1
abundance: few
CDR3nt: TGTGCCACCAGCTCTGGAGGCAATGAGCAGTTCTTC
CDR3aa: CATSSGGNEQFF

d_gene: NA
v_gene: TRBV6-6
j_gene: TRBJ1-1
abundance: NA
CDR3nt: TGTGCCAGCAGTCGTGACACTTGGAGGCCCAACACTGAAGCTTTCTTT
CDR3aa: CASSRDTWRPNTEAFF

d_gene: TRBD1
v_gene: TRBV24-1
j_gene: TRBJ2-5
abundance: NA
CDR3nt: TGTGCCACCAGTGATCGGGACAGTTTAGAGACCCAGTACTTC
CDR3aa: CATSDRDSLETQYF

d_gene: TRBD2
v_gene: TRBV11-2
j_gene: TRBJ2-1
abundance: many
CDR3nt: TGTGCCAGCAGCTTAGTCGCTAGCGGATACAATGAGCAGTTCTTC
CDR3aa: CASSLVASGYNEQFF

d_gene: NA
v_gene: TRBV24-1
j_gene: TRBJ2-2
abundance: NA
CDR3nt: TGTGCCACCAGTGGAAACCGGCGCTCCGGGGAGCTGTTTTTT
CDR3aa: CATSGNRRSGELFF

d_gene: NA
v_gene: TRBV12-3/TRBV12-4
j_gene: TRBJ2-3
abundance: few
CDR3nt: TGTGCCAGCAGCCGGGTTGATACGCAGTATTTT
CDR3aa: CASSRVDTQYF

d_gene: TRBD1
v_gene: TRBV12-3/TRBV12-4
j_gene: TRBJ2-5
abundance: few
CDR3nt: TGTGCCAGCAGTTTAGCGCGGGACAGGGTGAGGGAGACCCAGTACTTC
CDR3aa: CASSLARDRVRETQYF

d_gene: TRBD1
v_gene: TRBV15
j_gene: TRBJ1-1
abundance: NA
CDR3nt: TGTGCCACCAGCAGCGGGACAGGGGGACCTGAAGCTTTCTTT
CDR3aa: CATSSGTGGPEAFF

d_gene: NA
v_gene: TRBV10-1
j_gene: TRBJ1-4
abundance: few
CDR3nt: TGCGCCAGCAGCGTCAATCAGGCGGTTGAAAAACTGTTTTTT
CDR3aa: CASSVNQAVEKLFF

d_gene: NA
v_gene: TRBV7-9
j_gene: TRBJ2-6
abundance: NA
CDR3nt: TGTGCCAGCAGCTTAGGTCGGGTGGCCTCTGGGGCCAACGTCCTGACTTTC
CDR3aa: CASSLGRVASGANVLTF

d_gene: NA
v_gene: TRBV7-2
j_gene: TRBJ2-5
abundance: many
CDR3nt: TGTGCCAGCAGCTTAGTCTGGCAAGAGACCCAGTACTTC
CDR3aa: CASSLVWQETQYF

d_gene: NA
v_gene: TRBV4-1
j_gene: TRBJ1-3
abundance: NA
CDR3nt: TGCGCCAGCAGCCCAGGGGAGAACTCTGGAAACACCATATATTTT
CDR3aa: CASSPGENSGNTIYF

d_gene: NA
v_gene: TRBV25-1
j_gene: TRBJ2-4
abundance: NA
CDR3nt: TGTGCCAGCAGTGCTGTAGGGAGTATCAAAAACATTCAGTACTTC
CDR3aa: CASSAVGSIKNIQYF

d_gene: NA
v_gene: TRBV6-1
j_gene: TRBJ1-2
abundance: few
CDR3nt: TGTGCCAGCAGTGAAGACAGGTATCGGGAAGCTAACTATGGCTACACCTTC
CDR3aa: CASSEDRYREANYGYTF

d_gene: NA
v_gene: TRBV7-2
j_gene: TRBJ2-2
abundance: NA
CDR3nt: TGTGCCAGCACCGAGAGGGGAGTGAGGGCCGGGGAGCTGTTTTTT
CDR3aa: CASTERGVRAGELFF

d_gene: NA
v_gene: TRBV7-2
j_gene: TRBJ1-3
abundance: NA
CDR3nt: TGTGCCAGCAGCACAGACTCTGGAAACACCATATATTTT
CDR3aa: CASSTDSGNTIYF

d_gene: NA
v_gene: TRBV5-6
j_gene: TRBJ1-4
abundance: NA
CDR3nt: TGTGCCAGCAGCGAGGGGTCAACTAATGAAAAACTGTTTTTT
CDR3aa: CASSEGSTNEKLFF

d_gene: NA
v_gene: TRBV6-1
j_gene: TRBJ2-2
abundance: NA
CDR3nt: TGTGCCAGCAGTGAAAGGACCGATAACACCGGGGAGCTGTTTTTT
CDR3aa: CASSERTDNTGELFF

d_gene: NA
v_gene: TRBV4-3
j_gene: TRBJ2-7
abundance: few
CDR3nt: TGCGCCAGCAGCCAAGAAGGGTATGGGACATTGGGTGAGCAGTACTTC
CDR3aa: CASSQEGYGTLGEQYF

d_gene: NA
v_gene: TRBV27
j_gene: TRBJ1-5
abundance: NA
CDR3nt: TGTGCCAGCAGCCCTGGGGGGGCCGATCAGCCCCAGCATTTT
CDR3aa: CASSPGGADQPQHF

d_gene: NA
v_gene: TRBV11-2
j_gene: TRBJ2-3
abundance: few
CDR3nt: TGTGCCAGCAGCTTAAACCCGGGATCAGATACGCAGTATTTT
CDR3aa: CASSLNPGSDTQYF

d_gene: TRBD1
v_gene: TRBV6-6
j_gene: TRBJ2-7
abundance: NA
CDR3nt: TGTGCCAGCAGTTCACTGCAGGGGGCTCTCAACTACGAGCAGTACTTC
CDR3aa: CASSSLQGALNYEQYF

d_gene: NA
v_gene: TRBV9
j_gene: TRBJ1-6
abundance: NA
CDR3nt: TGTGCCAGCAGCGTTCTCGGGGGAAATAATTCACCCCTCCACTTT
CDR3aa: CASSVLGGNNSPLHF

d_gene: NA
v_gene: TRBV11-3
j_gene: TRBJ2-2
abundance: few
CDR3nt: TGTGCCAGCAGCTTAGAGGGACGCGGGGAGCTGTTTTTT
CDR3aa: CASSLEGRGELFF

d_gene: NA
v_gene: TRBV11-3
j_gene: TRBJ2-3
abundance: few
CDR3nt: TGTGCCAGCAGCCTCGCCATCAGCACAGATACGCAGTATTTT
CDR3aa: CASSLAISTDTQYF

d_gene: NA
v_gene: TRBV6-2/TRBV6-3
j_gene: TRBJ2-1
abundance: few
CDR3nt: TGTGCCAGCAGTTTCGGGGGATACGAAGGCCGGAATGAGCAGTTCTTC
CDR3aa: CASSFGGYEGRNEQFF

d_gene: NA
v_gene: TRBV7-6
j_gene: TRBJ2-3
abundance: NA
CDR3nt: TGTGCCAGCAGCTTTGGTCTAAAGGGGTCGTCCACAGATACGCAGTATTTT
CDR3aa: CASSFGLKGSSTDTQYF

d_gene: NA
v_gene: TRBV28
j_gene: TRBJ2-3
abundance: many
CDR3nt: TGTGCCAGCAGCTCTGGTCAAGGCACAGATACGCAGTATTTT
CDR3aa: CASSSGQGTDTQYF

d_gene: TRBD2
v_gene: TRBV19
j_gene: TRBJ2-4
abundance: NA
CDR3nt: TGTGCCAGTAGTATAAGGACTAGCGGGACCCTAGCCAAAAACATTCAGTACTTC
CDR3aa: CASSIRTSGTLAKNIQYF

d_gene: NA
v_gene: TRBV20-1
j_gene: TRBJ2-1
abundance: NA
CDR3nt: TGCAGTGCTAGTAGAGCGAATGAGCAGTTCTTC
CDR3aa: CSASRANEQFF

d_gene: TRBD1
v_gene: TRBV7-7
j_gene: TRBJ2-1
abundance: NA
CDR3nt: TGTGCTAGCAGCTTGGGACAGGGGGGGTCGGAGCAGTTCTTC
CDR3aa: CASSLGQGGSEQFF

d_gene: NA
v_gene: TRBV14
j_gene: TRBJ1-1
abundance: NA
CDR3nt: TGTGCCAGCAGCCAAGACAGTTTTAAAGCTTTCTTT
CDR3aa: CASSQDSFKAFF

d_gene: NA
v_gene: TRBV20-1
j_gene: TRBJ2-5
abundance: few
CDR3nt: TGCAGTGCTAGATTAGGGGGAGAGACCCAGTACTTC
CDR3aa: CSARLGGETQYF

d_gene: NA
v_gene: TRBV4-3
j_gene: TRBJ2-7
abundance: once
CDR3nt: TGCGCCAGCAGCCAAAGCGAGACTTCATACTACGAGCAGTACTTC
CDR3aa: CASSQSETSYYEQYF